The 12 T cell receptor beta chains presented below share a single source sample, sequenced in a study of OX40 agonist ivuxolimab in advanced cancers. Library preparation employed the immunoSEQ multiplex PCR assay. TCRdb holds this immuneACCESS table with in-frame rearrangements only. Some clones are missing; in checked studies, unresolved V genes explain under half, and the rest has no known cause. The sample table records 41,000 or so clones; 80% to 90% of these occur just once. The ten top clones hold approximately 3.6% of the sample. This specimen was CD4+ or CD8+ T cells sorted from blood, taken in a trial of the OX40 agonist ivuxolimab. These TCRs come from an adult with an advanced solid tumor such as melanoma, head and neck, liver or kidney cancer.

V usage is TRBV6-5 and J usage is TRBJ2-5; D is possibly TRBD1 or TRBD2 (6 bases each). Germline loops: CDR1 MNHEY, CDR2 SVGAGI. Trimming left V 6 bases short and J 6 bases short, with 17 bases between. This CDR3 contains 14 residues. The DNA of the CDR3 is TGTGCCAGCAGAACGCAGGGGAGGATAAAGACCCAGTACTTC. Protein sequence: CASRTQGRIKTQYF.

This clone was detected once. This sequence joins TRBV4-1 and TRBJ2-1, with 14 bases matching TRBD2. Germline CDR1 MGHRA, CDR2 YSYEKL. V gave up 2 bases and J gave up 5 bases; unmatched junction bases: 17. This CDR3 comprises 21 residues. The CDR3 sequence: CASSQPRLAGGPRRGNNEQFF. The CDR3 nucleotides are TGCGCCAGCAGCCAACCCAGACTAGCGGGAGGGCCAAGAAGAGGGAACAATGAGCAGTTCTTC.

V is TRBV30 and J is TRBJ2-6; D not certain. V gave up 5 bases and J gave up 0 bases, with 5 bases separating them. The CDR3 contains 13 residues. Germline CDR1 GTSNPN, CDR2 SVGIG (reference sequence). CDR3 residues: CAWGISGANVLTF. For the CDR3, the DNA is TGTGCCTGGGGGATCTCTGGGGCCAACGTCCTGACTTTC.

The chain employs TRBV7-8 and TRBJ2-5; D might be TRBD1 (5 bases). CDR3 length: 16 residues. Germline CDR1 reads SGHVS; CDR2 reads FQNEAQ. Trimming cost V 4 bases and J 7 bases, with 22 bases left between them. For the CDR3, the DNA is TGTGCCAGCAGCTCCGATGCTGGTTTAGGGGTCGGGACCCAGTACTTC. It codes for CASSSDAGLGVGTQYF.

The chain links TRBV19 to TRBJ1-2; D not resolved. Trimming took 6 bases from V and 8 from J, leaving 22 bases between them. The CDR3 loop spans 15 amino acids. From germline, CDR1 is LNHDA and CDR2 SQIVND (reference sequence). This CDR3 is CASRPRGVPAGGYTF. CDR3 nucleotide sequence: TGTGCCAGTAGGCCTCGAGGAGTTCCGGCGGGAGGCTACACCTTC.

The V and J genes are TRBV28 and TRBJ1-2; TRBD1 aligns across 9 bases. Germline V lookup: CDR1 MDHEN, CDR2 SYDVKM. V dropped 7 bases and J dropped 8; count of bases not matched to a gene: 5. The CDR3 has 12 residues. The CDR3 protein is CASNTGGSGYTF. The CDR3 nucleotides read TGTGCCAGCAATACAGGGGGCTCGGGCTACACCTTC.

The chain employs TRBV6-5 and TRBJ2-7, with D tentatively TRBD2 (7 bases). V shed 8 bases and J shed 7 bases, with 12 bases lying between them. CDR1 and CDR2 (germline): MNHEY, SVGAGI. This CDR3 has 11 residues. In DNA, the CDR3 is TGTGCCAGCTGGGGGGGCGAAGAGCAGTACTTC. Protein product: CASWGGEEQYF.

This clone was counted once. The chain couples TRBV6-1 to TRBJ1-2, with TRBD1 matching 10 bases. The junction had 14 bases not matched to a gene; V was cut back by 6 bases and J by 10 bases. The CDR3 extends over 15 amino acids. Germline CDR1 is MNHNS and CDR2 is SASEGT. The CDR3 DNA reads TGTGCCAGCAGCCCTCCCGGGATGGACAGGGGGGACTACACCTTC. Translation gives CASSPPGMDRGDYTF.

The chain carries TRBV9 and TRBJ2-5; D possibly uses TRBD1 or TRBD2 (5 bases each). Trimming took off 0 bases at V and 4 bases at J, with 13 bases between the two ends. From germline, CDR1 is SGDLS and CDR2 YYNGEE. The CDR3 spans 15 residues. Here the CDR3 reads CASSVDLTRGETQYF. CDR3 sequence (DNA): TGTGCCAGCAGCGTAGACCTCACTAGGGGAGAGACCCAGTACTTC.

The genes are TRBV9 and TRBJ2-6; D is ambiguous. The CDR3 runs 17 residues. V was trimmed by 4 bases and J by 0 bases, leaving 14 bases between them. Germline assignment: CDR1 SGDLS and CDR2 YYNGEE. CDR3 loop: CASSPLGRRSGANVLTF. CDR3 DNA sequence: TGTGCCAGCAGCCCCTTGGGTCGTCGCTCTGGGGCCAACGTCCTGACTTTC.

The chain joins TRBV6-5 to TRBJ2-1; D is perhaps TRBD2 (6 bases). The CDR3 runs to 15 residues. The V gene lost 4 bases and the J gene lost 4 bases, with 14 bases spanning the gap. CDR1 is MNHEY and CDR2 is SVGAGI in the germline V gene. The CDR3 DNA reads TGTGCCAGCAGTTTTCGGGACTCTGAATACAATGAGCAGTTCTTC. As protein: CASSFRDSEYNEQFF.

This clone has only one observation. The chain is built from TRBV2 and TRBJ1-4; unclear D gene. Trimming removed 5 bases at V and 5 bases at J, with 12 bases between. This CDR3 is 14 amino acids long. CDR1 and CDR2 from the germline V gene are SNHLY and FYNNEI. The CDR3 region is CASSRKPLNEKLFF. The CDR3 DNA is TGTGCCAGCAGTAGGAAACCCCTGAATGAAAAACTGTTTTTT. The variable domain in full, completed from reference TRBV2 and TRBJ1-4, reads EPEVTQTPSHQVTQMGQEVILRCVPISNHLYFYWYRQILGQKVEFLVSFYNNEISEKSEIFDDQFSVERPDGSNFTLKIRSTKLEDSAMYFCASSRKPLNEKLFFGSGTQLSVL.